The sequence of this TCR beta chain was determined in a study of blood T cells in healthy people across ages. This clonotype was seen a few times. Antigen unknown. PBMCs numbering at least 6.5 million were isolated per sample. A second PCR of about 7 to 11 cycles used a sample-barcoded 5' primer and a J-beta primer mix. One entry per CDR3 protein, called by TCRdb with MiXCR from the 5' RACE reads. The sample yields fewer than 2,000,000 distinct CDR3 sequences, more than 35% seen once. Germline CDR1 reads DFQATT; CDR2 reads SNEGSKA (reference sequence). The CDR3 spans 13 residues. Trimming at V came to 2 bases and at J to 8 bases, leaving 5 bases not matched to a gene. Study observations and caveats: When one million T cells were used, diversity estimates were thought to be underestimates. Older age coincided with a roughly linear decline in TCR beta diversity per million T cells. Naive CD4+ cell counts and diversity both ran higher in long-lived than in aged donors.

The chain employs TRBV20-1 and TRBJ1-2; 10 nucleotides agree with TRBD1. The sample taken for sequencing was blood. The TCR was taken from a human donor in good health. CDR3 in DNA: TGCAGTGCTAGATGGGACAGGGGCTACGGCTACACCTTC. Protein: CSARWDRGYGYTF.